This T cell receptor beta chain was captured by sequencing in a study of T cells after yellow fever vaccination. Study-wide findings and caveats: It was a small share of clonotypes that appeared in both CD4 and CD8 compartments. Subsequent to the booster, the majority of primary-vaccination clones reappeared (less than 97% CD4, approximately 85% CD8). The secondary response peaked faster, at day 5 versus 15, but was weaker.

The CDR3 sequence is 15 residues long. With V trimmed by 5 bases and J by 2 bases, 7 bases remained unmatched. Per germline, CDR1 DFQATT and CDR2 SNEGSKA (reference sequence). TCRdb re-derived calls from the 5' RACE reads in MiXCR, one entry per CDR3 protein. The sample consists of some 560,000 distinct CDR3 sequences, about a fifth of them appearing once. About this clonotype: Antigen specificity is unknown.

The V gene is TRBV20-1, the J gene TRBJ2-1, with 9 positions matching TRBD1. Sample: PBMCs, taken 15 days after the yellow fever booster vaccination. The clonotype was recovered from a young man who received the YFV17D yellow fever vaccine. The CDR3 region is CSAPDRGNPYNEQFF. The DNA of the CDR3 is TGCAGTGCTCCCGACAGGGGGAACCCCTACAATGAGCAGTTCTTC.